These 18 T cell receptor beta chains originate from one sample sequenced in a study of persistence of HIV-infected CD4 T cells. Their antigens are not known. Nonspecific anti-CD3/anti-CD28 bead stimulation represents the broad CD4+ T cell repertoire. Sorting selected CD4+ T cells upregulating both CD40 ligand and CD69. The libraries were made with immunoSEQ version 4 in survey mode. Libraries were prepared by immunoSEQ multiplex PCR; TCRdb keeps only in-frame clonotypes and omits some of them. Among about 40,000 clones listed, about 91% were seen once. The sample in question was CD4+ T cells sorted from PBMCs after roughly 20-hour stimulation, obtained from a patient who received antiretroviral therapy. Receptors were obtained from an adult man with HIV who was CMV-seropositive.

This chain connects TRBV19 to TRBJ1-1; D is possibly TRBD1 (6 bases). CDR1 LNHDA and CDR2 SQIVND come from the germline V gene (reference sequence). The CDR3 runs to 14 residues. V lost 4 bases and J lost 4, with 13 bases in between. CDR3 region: CASSKGQRATEAFF. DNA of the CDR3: TGTGCCAGTAGTAAAGGACAGCGGGCCACTGAAGCTTTCTTT. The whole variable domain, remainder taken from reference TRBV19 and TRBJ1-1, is DGGITQSPKYLFRKEGQNVTLSCEQNLNHDAMYWYRQDPGQGLRLIYYSQIVNDFQKGDIAEGYSVSREKKESFPLTVTSAQKNPTAFYLCASSKGQRATEAFFGQGTRLTVV.

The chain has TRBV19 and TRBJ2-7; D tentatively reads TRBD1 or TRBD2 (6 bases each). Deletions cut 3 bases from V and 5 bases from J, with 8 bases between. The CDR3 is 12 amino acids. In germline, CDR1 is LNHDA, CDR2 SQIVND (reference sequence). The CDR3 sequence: CASSMEGDEQYF. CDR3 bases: TGTGCCAGTAGTATGGAGGGGGACGAGCAGTACTTC.

The CDR3: CASGLAGAYYGYTF. In DNA, the CDR3 is TGTGCTAGTGGTTTGGCAGGGGCCTACTATGGCTACACCTTC. The chain is built from TRBV12-5 and TRBJ1-2; a possible D gene is TRBD1 (6 bases). The CDR3 consists of 14 residues. Germline V gene sequence: CDR1 LGHNT, CDR2 FRNRAP. V lost 1 base, J lost 3 bases, and 9 bases lay in between.

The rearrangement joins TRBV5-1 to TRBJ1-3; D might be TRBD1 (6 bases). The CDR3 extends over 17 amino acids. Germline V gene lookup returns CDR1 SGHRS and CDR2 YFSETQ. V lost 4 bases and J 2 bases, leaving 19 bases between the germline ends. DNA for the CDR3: TGCGCCAGCAGCCCTGCATCGGCAGGGGAGGCTGGAAACACCATATATTTT. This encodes CASSPASAGEAGNTIYF.

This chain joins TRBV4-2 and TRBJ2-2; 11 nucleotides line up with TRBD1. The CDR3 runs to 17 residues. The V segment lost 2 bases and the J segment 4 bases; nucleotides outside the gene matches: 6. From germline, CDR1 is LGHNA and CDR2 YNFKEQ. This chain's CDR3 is CASSQPRTGGGTGELFF. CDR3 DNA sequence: TGTGCCAGCAGCCAACCCAGGACAGGGGGCGGCACCGGGGAGCTGTTTTTT.

CDR3: CASSERASAATQYF. The CDR3 nucleotides are TGTGCCAGCAGTGAAAGGGCTTCGGCAGCTACGCAGTATTTT. The chain is built from TRBV6-1 and TRBJ2-3, with D unclear. The germline V gene has CDR1 MNHNS and CDR2 SASEGT. V was trimmed by 2 bases and J by 8 bases, leaving 14 bases between them. The CDR3 spans 14 residues.

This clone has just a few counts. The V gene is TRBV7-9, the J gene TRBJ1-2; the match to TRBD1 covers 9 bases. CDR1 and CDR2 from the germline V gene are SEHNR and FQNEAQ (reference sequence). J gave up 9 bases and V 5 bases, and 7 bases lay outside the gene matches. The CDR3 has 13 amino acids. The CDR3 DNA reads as TGTGCCAGCAGCCAGGGACAGGGTCTTCGCTACACCTTC. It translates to CASSQGQGLRYTF.

The CDR3 DNA is TGTGCCAGCAGTTACTCGATGACTTTGGCGGGCTACACCTTC. Protein: CASSYSMTLAGYTF. The V gene is TRBV6-2 or TRBV6-3, the J gene TRBJ1-2; no clear D. CDR3 size: 14 residues. The germline CDR1 and CDR2 sequences are MNHEY and SVGEGT. Trimming pared 0 bases from V and 8 bases from J, leaving 13 bases between.

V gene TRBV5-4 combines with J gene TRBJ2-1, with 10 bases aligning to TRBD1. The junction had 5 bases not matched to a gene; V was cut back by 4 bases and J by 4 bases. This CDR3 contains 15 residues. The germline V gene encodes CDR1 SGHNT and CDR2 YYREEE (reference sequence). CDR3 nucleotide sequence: TGTGCCAGCAGCCCCGGACAGGGGGGGTACAATGAGCAGTTCTTC. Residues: CASSPGQGGYNEQFF.

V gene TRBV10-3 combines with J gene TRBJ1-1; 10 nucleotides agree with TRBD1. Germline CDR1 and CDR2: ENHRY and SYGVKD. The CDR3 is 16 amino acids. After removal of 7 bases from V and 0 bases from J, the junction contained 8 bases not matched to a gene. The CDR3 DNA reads TGTGCCATCACCCGGCGGGACAGGGGAATGAACACTGAAGCTTTCTTT. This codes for CAITRRDRGMNTEAFF.

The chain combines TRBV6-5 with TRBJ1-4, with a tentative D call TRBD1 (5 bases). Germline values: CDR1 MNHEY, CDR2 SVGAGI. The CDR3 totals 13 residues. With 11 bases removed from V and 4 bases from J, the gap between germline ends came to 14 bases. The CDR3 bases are TGTGCCGGGCGCCAGGGACTTAATGAAAAACTGTTTTTT. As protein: CAGRQGLNEKLFF.

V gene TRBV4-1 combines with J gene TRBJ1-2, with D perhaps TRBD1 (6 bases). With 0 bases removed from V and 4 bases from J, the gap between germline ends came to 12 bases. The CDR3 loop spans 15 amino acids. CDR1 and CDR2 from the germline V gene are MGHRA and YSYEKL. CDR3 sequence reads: CASSQDQGFGYGYTF. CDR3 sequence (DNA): TGCGCCAGCAGCCAAGACCAGGGGTTTGGCTATGGCTACACCTTC.

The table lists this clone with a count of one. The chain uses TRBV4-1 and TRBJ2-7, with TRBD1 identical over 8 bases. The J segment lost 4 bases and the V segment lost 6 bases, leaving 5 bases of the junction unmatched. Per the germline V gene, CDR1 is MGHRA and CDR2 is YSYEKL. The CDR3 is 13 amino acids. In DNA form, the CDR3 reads TGCGCCAGCAGTCCAGGGGGCCGATACGAGCAGTACTTC. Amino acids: CASSPGGRYEQYF.

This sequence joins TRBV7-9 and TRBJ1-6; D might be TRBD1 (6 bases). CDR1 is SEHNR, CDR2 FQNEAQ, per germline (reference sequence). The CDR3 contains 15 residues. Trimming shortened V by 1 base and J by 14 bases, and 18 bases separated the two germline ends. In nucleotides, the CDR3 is TGTGCCAGCAGCTTAGGCGGGGGGCCCCCGGTCACCCTCCACTTT. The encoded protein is CASSLGGGPPVTLHF.

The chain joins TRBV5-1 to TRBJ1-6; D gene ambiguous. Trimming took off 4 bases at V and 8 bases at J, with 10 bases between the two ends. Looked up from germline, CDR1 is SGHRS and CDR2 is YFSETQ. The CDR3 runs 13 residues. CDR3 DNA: TGCGCCAGCAGCCGAGACGGGGATTCACCCCTCCACTTT. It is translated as CASSRDGDSPLHF.

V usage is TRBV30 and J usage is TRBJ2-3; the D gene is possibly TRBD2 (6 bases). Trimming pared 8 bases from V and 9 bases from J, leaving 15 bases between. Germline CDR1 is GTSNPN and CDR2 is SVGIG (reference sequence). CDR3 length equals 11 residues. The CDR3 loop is CAGTGVDTQYF. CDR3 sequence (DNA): TGTGCCGGAACGGGAGTAGACACGCAGTATTTT.

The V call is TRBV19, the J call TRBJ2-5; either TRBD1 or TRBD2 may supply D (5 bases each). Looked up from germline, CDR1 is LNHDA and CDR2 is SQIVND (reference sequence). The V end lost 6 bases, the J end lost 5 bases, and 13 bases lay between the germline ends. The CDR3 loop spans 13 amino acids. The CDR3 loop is CASSRQWGETQYF. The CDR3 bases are TGTGCCAGTAGCCGACAGTGGGGGGAGACCCAGTACTTC.

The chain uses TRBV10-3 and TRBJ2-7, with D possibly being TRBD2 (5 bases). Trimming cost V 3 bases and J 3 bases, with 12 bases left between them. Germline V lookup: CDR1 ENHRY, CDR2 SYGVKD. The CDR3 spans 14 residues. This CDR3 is CAISDRGGDYEQYF. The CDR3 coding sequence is TGTGCCATCAGTGACCGGGGTGGGGACTACGAGCAGTACTTC.